The rows below give T cell receptor beta chains drawn from one sample of a study of early T cells in non-severe SARS-CoV-2 infection. TCRdb analysed the 5' RACE reads with MiXCR anew, one entry per CDR3 protein. This sample has some 70,000 distinct CDR3 sequences, with around 9% found just once. Sample: whole blood. Source of these receptors: an adult who was a healthcare worker with PCR-confirmed SARS-CoV-2 infection or an uninfected control (not recorded which). Each CDR3 is given with its conserved first and last residue. A D gene is named only where the DNA matches it firmly. Clone sizes are given selectively: once, few, many, or a class where the clone is expanded.

TRBD1,TRBV20-1,TRBJ2-7,.,CSARSAGTVPIKYF,TGCAGTGCTAGGAGCGCCGGGACAGTCCCCATTAAGTACTTC
TRBD1,TRBV7-2,TRBJ2-1,.,CASSSDRAEQFF,TGTGCCAGCAGCTCCGACAGGGCTGAGCAGTTCTTC
.,TRBV7-3,TRBJ2-3,.,CASSRTADTQYF,TGTGCCAGCAGCCGGACTGCCGATACGCAGTATTTT
.,TRBV29-1,TRBJ2-7,.,CSVEVGRQVSEQYF,TGCAGCGTTGAAGTTGGGCGCCAGGTCAGCGAGCAGTACTTC
.,TRBV2,TRBJ1-1,few,CARGRAQNTEAFF,TGTGCCAGAGGGCGGGCCCAGAACACTGAAGCTTTCTTT
.,TRBV18,TRBJ2-3,few,CASSPLASTDTQYF,TGTGCCAGCTCACCATTAGCGAGCACAGATACGCAGTATTTT
.,TRBV5-1,TRBJ1-1,many,CASSPEGAGAPNTEAFF,TGCGCCAGCAGCCCCGAGGGTGCGGGGGCGCCGAACACTGAAGCTTTCTTT
.,TRBV29-1,TRBJ2-1,few,CSAPGASPVGEQFF,TGCAGCGCCCCTGGGGCTAGCCCCGTGGGTGAGCAGTTCTTC
.,TRBV7-9,TRBJ2-5,many,CASSLQGQETQYF,TGTGCCAGCAGCCTGCAGGGCCAAGAGACCCAGTACTTC
.,TRBV14,TRBJ2-7,.,CASSQIPEHGSSGESYEQYF,TGTGCCAGCAGCCAAATTCCCGAGCATGGATCGTCAGGGGAATCCTACGAGCAGTACTTC
.,TRBV11-3,TRBJ2-3,.,CASSLGLGWESPDTQYF,TGTGCCAGCAGCTTAGGTCTGGGCTGGGAAAGCCCTGATACGCAGTATTTT
.,TRBV6-5,TRBJ2-1,.,CASSYLPSGENEQFF,TGTGCCAGCAGTTACCTCCCCTCGGGGGAAAATGAGCAGTTCTTC
.,TRBV7-6,TRBJ2-7,many,CASSSTGHPYEQYF,TGTGCCAGCAGCTCAACGGGACACCCCTACGAGCAGTACTTC
TRBD2,TRBV11-3,TRBJ2-1,.,CASSTSSSGRARHEQFF,TGTGCCAGCAGCACCAGCTCTAGCGGGAGGGCCAGGCATGAGCAGTTCTTC
TRBD2,TRBV9,TRBJ2-1,.,CASSLRTSGSSGNEQFF,TGTGCCAGCAGCCTCCGGACTAGCGGGAGTAGTGGCAATGAGCAGTTCTTC
.,TRBV11-2,TRBJ2-1,many,CASSLFAGLAGEQFF,TGTGCCAGCAGCTTATTCGCGGGACTGGCTGGGGAGCAGTTCTTC
.,TRBV4-1,TRBJ2-1,many,CASSQGRGGRYNEQFF,TGCGCCAGCAGCCAAGGTCGGGGTGGTCGTTACAATGAGCAGTTCTTC
.,TRBV29-1,TRBJ2-1,many,CSVTPESSYNEQFF,TGCAGCGTAACACCGGAGAGCTCCTACAATGAGCAGTTCTTC